The 32 T cell receptor beta chains given below trace back to one sample, sequenced in a study of T-cell reconstitution after alpha-beta-depleted transplantation in children. During its preparation, the TCRbeta library received unique molecular identifiers. MiXCR was run by TCRdb on the PCR reads, yielding one entry per CDR3 protein. The table shows 600,000 to 800,000 distinct CDR3 sequences, with roughly 14% occurring only once. Sample: PBMCs, taken before TCRalphabeta/CD19-depleted stem cell transplant. The receptors come from a girl aged 2-10 years with congenital amegakaryocytic thrombocytopenia, due to receive a stem cell transplant.

Of note for this clonotype: This may arise from a read error, as a much more abundant clone is one base away. This rearrangement joins TRBV5-1 to TRBJ1-4; perhaps TRBD1 as D (5 bases). V lost 2 bases and J 3 bases, leaving 11 bases between the germline ends. The germline CDR1 and CDR2 sequences are SGHRS and YFSETQ. The CDR3 is made up of 15 amino acids. CDR3 nucleotide sequence: TGCGCCAGCAGCTTCAGCAGGGAGGCTAATGAAAAACTGTTTTTT. The encoded protein is CASSFSREANEKLFF.

At least ten counts were recorded for this clonotype. This chain uses TRBV28 with TRBJ2-3; no clear D. Germline V gene lookup returns CDR1 MDHEN and CDR2 SYDVKM. The CDR3 covers 15 residues. The V end lost 4 bases, the J end lost 4 bases, and 15 bases lay between the germline ends. CDR3 sequence (DNA): TGTGCCAGCAGTTCCCCCTCCCTTGTCGCAGATACGCAGTATTTT. Its translation is CASSSPSLVADTQYF.

This clonotype showed up many times. This chain joins TRBV20-1 and TRBJ1-1; 9 positions match TRBD1. The germline V gene encodes CDR1 DFQATT and CDR2 SNEGSKA (reference sequence). Trimming at V came to 3 bases and at J to 2 bases, leaving 10 bases not matched to a gene. The CDR3 is 16 amino acids. CDR3 DNA: TGCAGTGCTAGGATTGGGACAGGGCACTTAAACACTGAAGCTTTCTTT. Its protein is CSARIGTGHLNTEAFF.

About this clonotype itself: Just one base apart from a much larger clone, this may be a read error. This is likely a read error, given that the CDR3 carries no conserved phenylalanine or tryptophan at its end. The V and J genes are TRBV20-1 and TRBJ2-7; 8 nucleotides line up with TRBD2. CDR1 is DFQATT and CDR2 is SNEGSKA in the germline V gene (reference sequence). CDR3 length equals 15 residues. Trimming took 3 bases from V and 3 from J; bases not matched to a gene: 10. CDR3: CSAREGSGSIYEQYY. DNA for the CDR3: TGCAGTGCTAGGGAAGGAAGCGGGAGTATCTACGAGCAGTACTAC.

This clonotype was detected only a few times. The rearrangement joins TRBV30 to TRBJ2-1; no clear D gene. Per the germline V gene, CDR1 is GTSNPN and CDR2 is SVGIG (reference sequence). Trimming took 8 bases from V and 6 from J, leaving 17 bases between them. The CDR3 is 13 residues long. CDR3 nucleotide sequence: TGTGCCCATGCAGGAGAAGTATTCAATGAGCAGTTCTTC. Translating gives CAHAGEVFNEQFF.

This clonotype came up a few times. The chain carries TRBV14 and TRBJ2-1; 12 positions match TRBD2. The length of the CDR3 is 16 residues. The ends lost 4 bases at V and 6 bases at J; junction bases unmatched: 7. Germline lookup yields CDR1 SGHDN and CDR2 FVKESK. CDR3 loop: CASSLHPGLAGNEQFF. The CDR3 DNA is TGTGCCAGCAGCCTCCATCCGGGACTAGCGGGCAATGAGCAGTTCTTC.

The V and J genes are TRBV7-6 and TRBJ2-1; D uncertain. CDR1 is SGHVS and CDR2 is FNYEAQ in the germline V gene. This CDR3 contains 11 residues. V was clipped by 2 bases and J by 11 bases, with 7 bases between them. Here the CDR3 DNA reads TGTGCCAGCAGCTTATCCCAAAAGCAGTTCTTC. Its protein is CASSLSQKQFF.

This clonotype has ten or more counts. The V gene is TRBV28, the J gene TRBJ2-7; possibly TRBD2 for D (6 bases). Per the germline V gene, CDR1 is MDHEN and CDR2 is SYDVKM. There are 16 residues in the CDR3. V was clipped by 5 bases and J by 2 bases, with 19 bases between them. The CDR3, as DNA: TGTGCCAGCAGTATCCGGTATGGTGGCGGGACCTACGAGCAGTACTTC. Encoded protein: CASSIRYGGGTYEQYF.

The chain uses TRBV15 and TRBJ2-2; D remains ambiguous. Germline lookup yields CDR1 LNHNV and CDR2 YYDKDF (reference sequence). V was cut by 2 bases and J by 7 bases, with 11 bases left in between. This CDR3 spans 14 amino acids. The CDR3 nucleotides are TGTGCCACCAGCAGACTATCAGTAGACGGGGAGCTGTTTTTT. This sequence encodes CATSRLSVDGELFF.

CDR3 in amino acids: CASSPSLLRGGAGELFF. In nucleotides, the CDR3 is TGTGCCAGCAGTCCGTCCCTCCTTAGGGGGGGGGCCGGGGAGCTGTTTTTT. The chain uses TRBV12-3 or TRBV12-4 and TRBJ2-2; the D gene is possibly TRBD2 (7 bases). The CDR3 is made up of 17 amino acids. Trimming left V 5 bases short and J 6 bases short, with 22 bases between.

The rearrangement links TRBV30 to TRBJ2-7; the match to TRBD1 covers 8 bases. V gave up 0 bases and J gave up 2 bases; unmatched junction bases: 9. The CDR3 sequence is 16 residues long. The germline CDR1 and CDR2 sequences are GTSNPN and SVGIG (reference sequence). Here the CDR3 reads CAWSVSRTGRTYEQYF. CDR3 DNA: TGTGCCTGGAGTGTATCGAGGACAGGGCGAACCTACGAGCAGTACTTC.

Of note for this clonotype: One base away lies a much larger clone, so this may be a sequencing read error. The chain employs TRBV25-1 and TRBJ1-2; the match to TRBD1 covers 10 bases. This CDR3 comprises 16 residues. Germline V CDR1 and CDR2: MGHDK, SYGVNS. CDR3 sequence (DNA): TGTGCCAGCAGTGATGGACAGGGGGTATCGGGGTATGGCGACACCTTC. Translation: CASSDGQGVSGYGDTF.

This clonotype came up many times. This sequence joins TRBV3-1 and TRBJ2-2; 7 nucleotides agree with TRBD2. This CDR3 spans 16 amino acids. The germline gives CDR1 LGHDT, CDR2 YNNKEL (reference sequence). The ends lost 4 bases at V and 3 bases at J; junction bases unmatched: 8. In DNA form, the CDR3 reads TGTGCCAGCAGCCCCACTGGACTAGACTACACCGGGGAGCTGTTTTTT. Protein: CASSPTGLDYTGELFF.

The CDR3 DNA follows: TGCGCCAGCAGCCAGGTGGCCTCCTATAATTCACCCCTCCACTTT. This gives the protein CASSQVASYNSPLHF. V and J are TRBV5-1 and TRBJ1-6, with D unresolved. The CDR3 covers 15 residues. Trimming left V 4 bases short and J 0 bases short, with 8 bases between. Germline V lookup: CDR1 SGHRS, CDR2 YFSETQ.

At least ten counts were recorded for this clonotype. The gene calls are TRBV10-3 and TRBJ2-3; D is ambiguous. The V and J ends lost 6 bases and 10 bases respectively, with 17 bases between them. Looked up from germline, CDR1 is ENHRY and CDR2 is SYGVKD. The CDR3 runs 13 residues. CDR3 DNA sequence: TGTGCCATCAGACCCGACGGCTCCACTTCGCAGTATTTT. Its protein is CAIRPDGSTSQYF.

V usage is TRBV7-9 and J usage is TRBJ2-1, with D maybe TRBD2 (7 bases). The V end was cut by 3 bases, the J end by 3 bases, with 15 bases between. This CDR3 has 16 amino acids. Germline V gene sequence: CDR1 SEHNR, CDR2 FQNEAQ (reference sequence). For the CDR3, the DNA is TGTGCCAGCAGCTTCCCCGCAGGGGAGGGCTACAATGAGCAGTTCTTC. Protein sequence: CASSFPAGEGYNEQFF.

This clonotype showed up just a few times. This chain joins TRBV28 and TRBJ2-5, with D possibly matching TRBD1 (6 bases). V shed 3 bases and J shed 3 bases, with 11 bases lying between them. Germline V CDR1 and CDR2: MDHEN, SYDVKM. This CDR3 contains 14 residues. The CDR3 sequence is CASSFVRTEETQYF. The CDR3 DNA follows: TGTGCCAGCAGTTTTGTGAGGACAGAAGAGACCCAGTACTTC.

This clonotype was found a few times. The V gene is TRBV14, the J gene TRBJ2-5; D is possibly TRBD1 (5 bases). With 3 bases removed from V and 10 bases from J, the gap between germline ends came to 12 bases. Germline loops: CDR1 SGHDN, CDR2 FVKESK. This CDR3 comprises 12 residues. CDR3 protein: CASSQVGLSQYF. CDR3 nucleotides: TGTGCCAGCAGCCAGGTGGGGCTTAGCCAGTACTTC. The entire variable domain, with the rest obtained from reference TRBV14 and TRBJ2-5, is as follows: EAGVTQFPSHSVIEKGQTVTLRCDPISGHDNLYWYRRVMGKEIKFLLHFVKESKQDESGMPNNRFLAERTGGTYSTLKVQPAELEDSGVYFCASSQVGLSQYFGPGTRLLVL.

This clonotype was observed at least ten times. This chain uses TRBV15 with TRBJ1-2; 7 positions match TRBD1. This CDR3 is built from 14 residues. V dropped 1 base and J dropped 10; count of bases not matched to a gene: 9. The germline V gene has CDR1 LNHNV and CDR2 YYDKDF (reference sequence). Here the CDR3 reads CATSRVTGEMHYTF. The CDR3 coding sequence is TGTGCCACCAGCAGAGTCACAGGGGAAATGCACTACACCTTC.

This clonotype was recorded many times. The chain combines TRBV12-3 or TRBV12-4 with TRBJ1-2, with 7 nucleotides matching TRBD1. The CDR3 contains 14 residues. J lost 5 bases, V lost 2 bases, and 5 bases had no gene match. The DNA for the CDR3 is TGTGCCAGCAGTTTACGGGACAGCTTATATGGCTACACCTTC. Its protein is CASSLRDSLYGYTF.

This clonotype occurred a few times. V gene TRBV11-2 combines with J gene TRBJ2-5; 10 bases match TRBD1. With 5 bases clipped from V and 3 bases from J, the junction kept 3 bases outside the gene matches. The CDR3 totals 14 residues. The germline gives CDR1 SGHAT, CDR2 FQNNGV. The CDR3 here is CASSVTGGEETQYF. The CDR3 nucleotides are TGTGCCAGCAGCGTGACAGGGGGCGAAGAGACCCAGTACTTC.

Only a few counts were recorded for this clonotype. V gene TRBV6-1 combines with J gene TRBJ2-1, with unresolved D. V gave up 5 bases and J gave up 3 bases, with 11 bases separating them. The CDR3 runs to 14 residues. Germline-derived CDR1 and CDR2 are MNHNS and SASEGT. This CDR3 is CASSQHLNYNEQFF. In nucleotides, the CDR3 is TGTGCCAGCAGTCAACACTTAAACTACAATGAGCAGTTCTTC.

The J gene is TRBJ1-4, the V gene TRBV29-1; possibly TRBD1 for D (6 bases). The germline gives CDR1 SQVTM, CDR2 ANQGSEA. The length of the CDR3 is 14 residues. The V and J ends lost 3 bases and 5 bases respectively, with 13 bases between them. CDR3 coding DNA: TGCAGCGTTGATAGCGGACAGCCAAATGAAAAACTGTTTTTT. It codes for CSVDSGQPNEKLFF. Drawing the rest from reference TRBV29-1 and TRBJ1-4, the complete variable domain is SAVISQKPSRDICQRGTSLTIQCQVDSQVTMMFWYRQQPGQSLTLIATANQGSEATYESGFVIDKFPISRPNLTFSTLTVSNMSPEDSSIYLCSVDSGQPNEKLFFGSGTQLSVL.

This clonotype was picked up many times. The chain links TRBV12-3 or TRBV12-4 to TRBJ2-1; D unclear. This CDR3 comprises 17 residues. Trimming cost V 4 bases and J 2 bases, with 18 bases left between them. The DNA of the CDR3 is TGTGCCAGCAGTTCATCTGGGCCCTTTAATCCCTACAATGAGCAGTTCTTC. Its translation is CASSSSGPFNPYNEQFF.

The chain employs TRBV20-1 and TRBJ2-3; weak D call: TRBD1 (5 bases). Germline values: CDR1 DFQATT, CDR2 SNEGSKA (reference sequence). Trimming took 0 bases from V and 5 from J, leaving 18 bases between them. The CDR3 has 16 amino acids. CDR3 sequence reads: CSARDLGLGIEDTQYF. The CDR3 nucleotides are TGCAGTGCTAGAGATCTGGGGCTAGGAATTGAAGATACGCAGTATTTT.

This clonotype was found many times. This chain connects TRBV5-6 to TRBJ2-3; TRBD2 aligns across 10 bases. V shed 2 bases and J 4 bases; nucleotides not matched to a gene: 4. Looked up from germline, CDR1 is SGHDT and CDR2 is YYEEEE. The CDR3 sequence is 15 residues long. This CDR3 is CASSLAGGFPDTQYF. For the CDR3, the DNA is TGTGCCAGCAGCTTAGCGGGAGGGTTCCCAGATACGCAGTATTTT.

Only one count was recorded for this clonotype. The V and J genes are TRBV12-3 or TRBV12-4 and TRBJ2-3; tentative D call: TRBD2 (6 bases). Deletions cut 7 bases from V and 2 bases from J, with 16 bases between. The CDR3 is made up of 15 amino acids. CDR3 residues: CASNVWRDYTDTQYF. CDR3 sequence (DNA): TGTGCCAGCAATGTCTGGCGGGATTACACAGATACGCAGTATTTT.

For the CDR3, the DNA is TGTGCCAGCAGCTTATGGACTAGCGGGATGGAGACCCAGTACTTC. Translating it yields CASSLWTSGMETQYF. V and J are TRBV7-6 and TRBJ2-5, with 12 positions matching TRBD2. The V and J ends lost 2 bases and 5 bases, in that order; junction bases with no gene match: 3. CDR1 and CDR2 from the germline V gene are SGHVS and FNYEAQ. The CDR3 runs to 15 residues.

The chain employs TRBV6-1 and TRBJ2-1; no firm D call. CDR1 and CDR2 (germline): MNHNS, SASEGT. V was pared by 6 bases and J by 0 bases, with 9 bases between. The CDR3 has 14 residues. DNA of the CDR3: TGTGCCAGCAGGCGAGAGAACTCCTACAATGAGCAGTTCTTC. Translating it yields CASRRENSYNEQFF.

This clonotype occurred many times. At one of its ends the junction is not consistent with the germline gene, which may arise from a read error. V is TRBV28 and J is TRBJ1-1; D may be TRBD1 (5 bases). Germline V CDR1 and CDR2: MDHEN, SYDVKM. This CDR3 has 14 amino acids. In nucleotides, the CDR3 is TGCGCCAGCAGCTTGGGGCAGCAGAACACTGAAGCTTTCTTT. It is translated as CASSLGQQNTEAFF. The full variable domain, in which reference TRBV28 and TRBJ1-1 provide the parts outside the CDR3, is DVKVTQSSRYLVKRTGEKVFLECVQDMDHENMFWYRQDPGLGLRLIYFSYDVKMKEKGDIPEGYSVSREKKERFSLILESASTNQTSMYLCASSLGQQNTEAFFGQGTRLTVV.

This clonotype appeared a few times. Germline and junction disagree at one end, which may indicate a read error. V and J are TRBV5-1 and TRBJ2-1; 10 bases agree with TRBD2. Germline V lookup: CDR1 SGHRS, CDR2 YFSETQ. There are 18 residues in the CDR3. CDR3 DNA sequence: TGCGCCAGCAGCAGGGGGGGGCTAGCGGGAGTCTCCCACAATGAGCAGTTCTTC. It specifies CASSRGGLAGVSHNEQFF.

This clonotype occurred many times. The V and J genes are TRBV24-1 and TRBJ2-1; 11 nucleotides match TRBD2. V dropped 5 bases and J dropped 5; count of bases not matched to a gene: 4. The germline CDR1 and CDR2 sequences are KGHDR and SFDVKD. This CDR3 has 15 amino acids. The CDR3 is CATSGSLAGDNEQFF. The DNA of the CDR3 is TGTGCCACCAGTGGTTCACTAGCGGGAGACAATGAGCAGTTCTTC.